This is a list of T cell receptor beta chains from one sample in a study of blood T cell repertoires in COVID-19. The method was immunoSEQ multiplex PCR; TCRdb's version includes in-frame clones alone and lacks a portion of them. Among approximately 190,000 clones listed, 70% to 90% were seen once. The material sequenced was peripheral blood. These receptor sequences come from a woman aged 40 to 50 who had recovered from COVID-19. Each CDR3 is given with its conserved first and last residue. A D gene is named only where the DNA matches it firmly. Some rows mark clone size as missing; the rest say once, few, many or name a class of expanded clone.

D	size	V	J	DNA	CDR3
TRBD1	-	TRBV30	TRBJ1-4	TGTGCCTGGTCCAAGGGGGCTGGGGAAAAACTGTTTTTT	CAWSKGAGEKLFF
-	-	TRBV10-3	TRBJ2-3	TGTGCCATCAGTGATCAAGAGCGGCTCACAGATACGCAGTATTTT	CAISDQERLTDTQYF
TRBD1	once	TRBV28	TRBJ1-1	TGTGCCAGCAGTCCGGGGACAGGGCACACTGAAGCTTTCTTT	CASSPGTGHTEAFF
-	-	TRBV7-9	TRBJ1-2	TGTGCCAGCAGTAAAGTACAGGGCGGCTATGGCTACACCTTC	CASSKVQGGYGYTF
TRBD1	-	TRBV27	TRBJ1-2	TGTGCCAGCAGCCCGGGACAGGGGGCCTCTGGCTACACCTTC	CASSPGQGASGYTF
TRBD1	-	TRBV6-1	TRBJ1-2	TGTGCCAGCAGTGAAGGAGTTGACAGGGGCTATGGCTACACCTTC	CASSEGVDRGYGYTF
TRBD2	-	TRBV3-1/TRBV3-2	TRBJ2-1	TGTGCCAGCAGCCAAGGTCTAGCAGGGAGGCTAGCGGATTACAATGAGCAGTTCTTC	CASSQGLAGRLADYNEQFF
-	medium-sized	TRBV28	TRBJ2-7	TGTGCCAGCAGTCCCCCAGGAGGCGGCCCCGGCGAGCAGTACTTC	CASSPPGGGPGEQYF
-	-	TRBV2	TRBJ1-1	TGTGCCAGCAGTGAGGGGCTCCCCGCACATACCCCGGGCACTGAAGCTTTCTTT	CASSEGLPAHTPGTEAFF
-	-	TRBV6-5	TRBJ1-1	TGTGCCAGCAGTTACTCCGCGCCAGGGGTTAACACTGAAGCTTTCTTT	CASSYSAPGVNTEAFF
TRBD2	-	TRBV10-3	TRBJ2-3	TGTGCCATCAGTGAACTAGCGGACACAGATACGCAGTATTTT	CAISELADTDTQYF
-	-	TRBV7-7	TRBJ2-5	TGTGCCAGCAGCTCGAGTTTAATCGGGGCCCAGTACTTC	CASSSSLIGAQYF
-	-	TRBV9	TRBJ1-6	TGTGCCAGCAGCGTAGAGGAGAGCTCCTATAATTCACCCCTCCACTTT	CASSVEESSYNSPLHF
-	-	TRBV7-9	TRBJ1-4	TGTGCCAGCAGCTTAGCTGAGATAACTAATGAAAAACTGTTTTTT	CASSLAEITNEKLFF
-	-	TRBV6-4	TRBJ2-3	TGTGCCAGCAGTGACCAAGCCACAGATACGCAGTATTTT	CASSDQATDTQYF
-	once	TRBV6-6	TRBJ1-2	TGTGCCAGCAGTTACTTGACAGCCGATGGCTACACCTTC	CASSYLTADGYTF
-	-	TRBV3-1/TRBV3-2	TRBJ2-7	TGTGCCAGCAGCCAGGGGGTAGGACTATCCTACTTC	CASSQGVGLSYF
TRBD1	once	TRBV18	TRBJ2-2	TGTGCCAGCTCACCAAACAGGGACAGGGACCTCGCCGGGGAGCTGTTTTTT	CASSPNRDRDLAGELFF
TRBD2	-	TRBV20-1	TRBJ2-7	TGCAGTGCTAGTACTAGCGGGAGATCAGGTTACGAGCAGTACTTC	CSASTSGRSGYEQYF
-	once	TRBV14	TRBJ2-3	TGTGCCAGCAGCCAAGATCGGTATACGCAGTATTTT	CASSQDRYTQYF
TRBD2	-	TRBV18	TRBJ2-5	TGTGCCAGCTCACCGGGGGGGACGCGCGAGACCCAGTACTTC	CASSPGGTRETQYF
-	-	TRBV27	TRBJ1-6	TGTGCCAGCAGTTTAGAGCCCCCAGTAGCAAATTCACCCCTCCACTTT	CASSLEPPVANSPLHF
-	-	TRBV29-1	TRBJ2-1	TGCAGCGTTGAAGATTACCGGACACTTGAGCAGTTCTTC	CSVEDYRTLEQFF
-	-	TRBV18	TRBJ2-7	TGTGCCAGCTCACCGGGGCCAGGCTACGAGCAGTACTTC	CASSPGPGYEQYF
TRBD2	-	TRBV6-5	TRBJ2-3	TGTGCCAGCAGTCTAAGCGGGAGGGGTACAGATACGCAGTATTTT	CASSLSGRGTDTQYF
TRBD2	once	TRBV5-1	TRBJ2-7	TGCGCCAGCAGCGACCTAGCGGGGTCGAGGGAGCAGTACTTC	CASSDLAGSREQYF
-	-	TRBV27	TRBJ2-1	TGTGCCAGCAGTTTTCCAGGGAAGGCTGAGCAGTTCTTC	CASSFPGKAEQFF
TRBD2	-	TRBV3-1/TRBV3-2	TRBJ2-5	TGTGCCAGCAGCCAAGGTGAAGTTAGGCGGGAGCGGAAGACCCAGTACTTC	CASSQGEVRRERKTQYF
TRBD1	-	TRBV18	TRBJ1-4	TGTGCCAGCTCACCAATGGGACAGGGGGCTTTCACTAATGAAAAACTGTTTTTT	CASSPMGQGAFTNEKLFF
TRBD2	-	TRBV5-1	TRBJ2-7	TGCGCCAGCAGCGTGGAGACCGGGACTAGGAGTTTC	CASSVETGTRSF
-	-	TRBV11-2	TRBJ2-7	TGTGCCAGCAGCTCCTCCGGTCTCTCCTACGAGCAGTACTTC	CASSSSGLSYEQYF
TRBD2	once	TRBV29-1	TRBJ2-5	TGCAGCGTTGAAGGTCGAGGAATAGCGGGAGGGGAGACCCAGTACTTC	CSVEGRGIAGGETQYF